This T cell receptor (beta chain) emerged from a study of early T cells in non-severe SARS-CoV-2 infection. About the study: Sequencing of unsorted whole blood was done on bulk RNA, leaving chains unpaired. The study's findings and limits: Anti-spike CD8 specificities were favored by VDJdb matching, whose results missed private and CD4 specificities.

This clonotype was seen at least ten times. Its antigen remains unidentified. V was pared by 2 bases and J by 4 bases, with 8 bases between. Germline CDR1 SGHAT, CDR2 FQNNGV. The CDR3 consists of 13 residues. Individual cDNA molecules received unique molecular identifiers. TCRdb called the 5' RACE reads again in MiXCR, with one record for every CDR3 protein. The sample includes under 95,000 distinct CDR3 sequences, 9.5% to 15% of them seen just once. This TCR came from an adult who was a healthcare worker with PCR-confirmed SARS-CoV-2 infection or an uninfected control (not recorded which). The sample taken for sequencing was whole blood. This chain uses TRBV11-2 with TRBJ2-5; D is unresolved. Written as DNA, the CDR3 is TGTGCCAGCAGCTTATTCGGTTTAGAGACCCAGTACTTC. Translation: CASSLFGLETQYF.